The rows below give T cell receptor beta chains drawn from one sample of a study of T cell changes during pregnancy in multiple sclerosis. TCRdb keeps only in-frame clones here, not all; method: immunoSEQ multiplex PCR. The top ten hold over 1.3% of the sample, which has roughly 80,000 clones, 92% seen once. Sequences were derived from peripheral blood, sampled before pregnancy. The receptors derive from a female donor with multiple sclerosis, enrolled in a pregnancy study. CDR3s include the opening cysteine and the closing phenylalanine or tryptophan. Fields, in order: clone size, V gene, J gene, D gene, CDR3 DNA, CDR3 protein. A D gene is named only where the DNA matches it firmly. Some rows have no size entry. The others give once, few or many, or a class for an expanded clone.

-	TRBV6-4	TRBJ2-5	TRBD2	TGTGCCAGCAGCGAGGGTACTAGCGGGGGGCAAGAGACCCAGTACTTC	CASSEGTSGGQETQYF
-	TRBV5-4	TRBJ2-2	-	TGTGCCAGCAGCTTAACAGGGAAGAACACCGGGGAGCTGTTTTTT	CASSLTGKNTGELFF
-	TRBV10-3	TRBJ1-4	TRBD1	TGTGCCATCAGAGGGGACAGTTATGAAAAACTGTTTTTT	CAIRGDSYEKLFF
once	TRBV19	TRBJ2-3	TRBD1	TGTGCCAGTAGTAAAGGACAGGGGATAAATACGCAGTATTTT	CASSKGQGINTQYF
-	TRBV29-1	TRBJ1-4	TRBD1	TGCAGCGTTACCGGGACAGGGGGAGAAAAACTGTTTTTT	CSVTGTGGEKLFF
-	TRBV19	TRBJ2-4	TRBD2	TGTGCCAGTAGCCTGCTAGCGGGGGGTGTGTACTTC	CASSLLAGGVYF
-	TRBV5-6	TRBJ1-3	-	TGTGCCAGCTATCTAGGACCACCCCCCGACAGGACGGGAAACACCATATATTTT	CASYLGPPPDRTGNTIYF
-	TRBV19	TRBJ2-3	TRBD2	TGTGCCAGTAGTATCAGGCTAGCGGGGGACACAGATACGCAGTATTTT	CASSIRLAGDTDTQYF
once	TRBV5-1	TRBJ2-5	TRBD2	TGCGCCAGCAGCCTTAGCGGGGGGAACTTCCAAGAGACCCAGTACTTC	CASSLSGGNFQETQYF
-	TRBV5-8	TRBJ2-3	TRBD2	TGTGCCAGCAGAAAACTAGCGGGGATGACAGATACGCAGTATTTT	CASRKLAGMTDTQYF
-	TRBV13	TRBJ2-5	TRBD2	TGTGCCAGCAGCTCACGGGGGGGCTGGGAGACCCAGTACTTC	CASSSRGGWETQYF
-	TRBV13	TRBJ2-7	TRBD1	TGTGCCAGCAGCCCCCGGACAGGGAGGTACGAGCAGTACTTC	CASSPRTGRYEQYF
-	TRBV21-1	TRBJ2-1	-	TGTGCCAGGAGGCCCCTCTCCAACCGCAATGAGCAGTTCTTC	CARRPLSNRNEQFF
-	TRBV6-6	TRBJ2-1	-	TGTGCCAGCAGTTACTCGAAGTCGGGCAATGAGCAGTTCTTC	CASSYSKSGNEQFF
-	TRBV5-8	TRBJ2-7	TRBD2	TGTGCCAGCAGCTTTTGGGGCCTAGCGGGGTACGAGCAGTACTTC	CASSFWGLAGYEQYF
-	TRBV5-1	TRBJ2-7	TRBD1	TGCGCCAGCAGAACCCGGGACAGCTACGAGCAGTACTTC	CASRTRDSYEQYF
-	TRBV10-2	TRBJ2-7	-	TGCGCCAGCAGTGCGCTCCGGGACATTGGTTTGTTGTACTTC	CASSALRDIGLLYF
-	TRBV25-1	TRBJ1-3	TRBD1	TGTGCCAGCAGTGAATACCGGGACAGGGCCGGAAACACCATATATTTT	CASSEYRDRAGNTIYF
-	TRBV25-1	TRBJ1-3	-	TGTGCCAGCCACCCCCCGGGGACACCTGGAAACACCATATATTTT	CASHPPGTPGNTIYF
-	TRBV19	TRBJ2-1	-	TGTGCCAGTAGTATAGATCTGGGCGGGACCTTCAATGAGCAGTTCTTC	CASSIDLGGTFNEQFF
-	TRBV7-2	TRBJ1-2	-	TGTGCCAGCAGCGCCGCCAACAGGGTCTACACCTTC	CASSAANRVYTF
-	TRBV7-3	TRBJ1-2	-	TGTGCCAGCAGCCCCCAGGGGCAGAATATCGGTGGCTACACCTTC	CASSPQGQNIGGYTF
once	TRBV5-1	TRBJ1-4	-	TGCGCCAGCAGCTTGAGTGGGCAGGGGTGGATTGCAACTAATGAAAAACTGTTTTTT	CASSLSGQGWIATNEKLFF
-	TRBV7-3	TRBJ2-2	-	TGTGCCAGCAGCTTAGTCGGGGTTGACACCGGGGAGCTGTTTTTT	CASSLVGVDTGELFF
-	TRBV7-6	TRBJ1-3	-	TGTGCCAGCAGCTTAGGGACAGTCCATACCAGCTCTGGAAACACCATATATTTT	CASSLGTVHTSSGNTIYF
-	TRBV19	TRBJ2-5	-	TGTGCCAGTAGTTGGGACTTAGAGACCCAGTACTTC	CASSWDLETQYF
-	TRBV29-1	TRBJ1-1	-	TGCAGCGTGGCGGACTCTCCGACTGCTTTCTTT	CSVADSPTAFF
once	TRBV19	TRBJ1-4	-	TGTGCCAGTAGCCGTCTGAAGGACACTGAAAAACTGTTTTTT	CASSRLKDTEKLFF
-	TRBV5-5	TRBJ2-1	-	TGTGCCAGCAGCTTGGTTGCAGGGGCACCCCTCAATGAGCAGTTCTTC	CASSLVAGAPLNEQFF
-	TRBV6-6	TRBJ1-5	-	TGTGCCACGAGGGCGGGGGTTAGCAATCAGCCCCAGCATTTT	CATRAGVSNQPQHF
-	TRBV5-6	TRBJ2-2	-	TGTGCCAGCAGCTCGACAGCCGGGGAGCTGTTTTTT	CASSSTAGELFF
-	TRBV30	TRBJ2-1	-	TGTGCCTGGAGTGTAGCTTTCTACAATGAGCAGTTCTTC	CAWSVAFYNEQFF
-	TRBV7-3	TRBJ2-3	TRBD2	TGTGCCAGCAGCTTTACGGGGGGAAGCACAGATACGCAGTATTTT	CASSFTGGSTDTQYF
-	TRBV13	TRBJ2-2	-	TGTGCCAGCAGCTTAGGGTCCGGGGTACGGACCGGGGAGCTGTTTTTT	CASSLGSGVRTGELFF
-	TRBV4-1	TRBJ1-1	-	TGCGCCAGCAGCCAAGGTGGGGCTGACACTGAAGCTTTCTTT	CASSQGGADTEAFF
-	TRBV5-1	TRBJ2-3	TRBD2	TGCGCCAGCAGCCCGCGGGGGGTCACAGATACGCAGTATTTT	CASSPRGVTDTQYF
-	TRBV5-1	TRBJ1-1	-	TGCGCCAGCAGCCCAGGGGAAATTCCTGAAGCTTTCTTT	CASSPGEIPEAFF
-	TRBV6-1	TRBJ1-2	TRBD1	TGTGCCAGCAGTGAGGACTCCGGGACAGGGAGGTATGGCTACACCTTC	CASSEDSGTGRYGYTF
-	TRBV5-1	TRBJ2-5	-	TGCGCCAGCAGCTTGGACCCTACGGGGGAGACCCAGTACTTC	CASSLDPTGETQYF
-	TRBV4-1	TRBJ1-2	-	TGCGCCAGCAGCCAAGATTGGGGGGATGGCTACACCTTC	CASSQDWGDGYTF
few	TRBV11-2	TRBJ1-2	-	TGTGCCAGCAGCTCCTTAGCGGGGTCCCAAGGCTACACCTTC	CASSSLAGSQGYTF
-	TRBV9	TRBJ2-5	-	TGTGCCAGCAGTCCATCTTTGGGGGGACAAGAGACCCAGTACTTC	CASSPSLGGQETQYF
once	TRBV30	TRBJ1-5	-	TGTGCCTGGAGCGAGGGGGTAGGGGGTCGGCAGCCCCAGCATTTT	CAWSEGVGGRQPQHF
-	TRBV9	TRBJ1-1	-	TGTGCCAGCAGCGTACTTTCCGACACTGAAGCTTTCTTT	CASSVLSDTEAFF
-	TRBV7-9	TRBJ1-4	-	TGTGCCAGCAGTTACAGTGGTGAAAAACTGTTTTTT	CASSYSGEKLFF